The 23 T cell receptor beta chains below come from one sample, sequenced in a study of cytomegalovirus exposure and HLA in healthy donors. Vbeta (60) and Jbeta (13) primers were used in the PCR. The table came from immunoSEQ multiplex PCR; TCRdb's copy has only in-frame clones and leaves some out. The table lists about 180,000 clones, less than 90% of them singletons, with roughly 1.4% in the top ten. Sequenced: PBMCs. Source of these receptors: a girl aged 10 to 17 in good health and CMV-seropositive.

The V and J genes are TRBV13 and TRBJ1-2, with 7 nucleotides matching TRBD1. Germline loops: CDR1 PRHDT, CDR2 FYEKMQ (reference sequence). The CDR3 consists of 16 residues. With 4 bases clipped from V and 4 bases from J, the junction kept 12 bases outside the gene matches. The CDR3 DNA sequence: TGTGCCAGCAGCTCGCCTAAGGGGGCGCAGGCCTATGGCTACACCTTC. It specifies CASSSPKGAQAYGYTF.

The chain employs TRBV7-9 and TRBJ1-2; TRBD1 aligns across 8 bases. The J segment lost 1 base and the V segment lost 4 bases, leaving 14 bases of the junction unmatched. The CDR3 runs 18 residues. Germline values: CDR1 SEHNR, CDR2 FQNEAQ (reference sequence). CDR3 amino acids: CASSSSTGGTMHNYGYTF. The CDR3 nucleotides read TGTGCCAGCAGCTCATCCACAGGGGGGACCATGCATAACTATGGCTACACCTTC.

As for this clone: Other DNA sequences in the same sample also yield this CDR3. This chain links TRBV27 with TRBJ2-7; possibly TRBD2 for D (5 bases). The CDR3 sequence is 14 residues long. The V end lost 3 bases, the J end lost 1 base, and 10 bases lay between the germline ends. Germline lookup yields CDR1 MNHEY and CDR2 SMNVEV (reference sequence). CDR3 sequence reads: CASSFRTGSYEQYF. CDR3 nucleotides: TGTGCCAGCAGTTTCCGGACGGGATCCTACGAGCAGTACTTC.

This clone appeared a single time. The chain uses TRBV30 and TRBJ1-2; 8 bases are shared with TRBD1. V lost 2 bases and J lost 7; bases outside the gene matches: 9. This CDR3 region has 14 residues. Germline CDR1 is GTSNPN and CDR2 is SVGIG (reference sequence). CDR3 sequence (DNA): TGTGCCTGGAGTTACGCAACAGGGGGTGGTGGCTACACCTTC. The encoded protein is CAWSYATGGGGYTF.

This clone was detected once. V and J are TRBV18 and TRBJ1-1; possibly TRBD1 for D (5 bases). CDR1 is KGHSH, CDR2 LQKENI, per germline. This CDR3 spans 14 amino acids. V was trimmed by 1 base and J by 1 base, leaving 7 bases between them. The CDR3 DNA reads as TGTGCCAGCTCACCACAAAGGGGGAACACTGAAGCTTTCTTT. Its translation is CASSPQRGNTEAFF.

The chain carries TRBV10-3 and TRBJ2-1; perhaps TRBD1 as D (5 bases). The V gene's germline CDR1 is ENHRY and CDR2 SYGVKD. Trimming took off 2 bases at V and 4 bases at J, with 15 bases between the two ends. This CDR3 region has 16 residues. The CDR3 sequence is CAISESQDRGYNEQFF. The CDR3 region has the DNA TGTGCCATCAGTGAGAGCCAGGATAGGGGTTACAATGAGCAGTTCTTC.

V gene TRBV12-5 combines with J gene TRBJ1-5, with a possible D match to TRBD1 (5 bases). The V end lost 0 bases, the J end lost 6 bases, and 12 bases lay between the germline ends. The CDR3 length is 15 residues. Germline V gene sequence: CDR1 LGHNT, CDR2 FRNRAP. CDR3 residues: CASGLVLEGPQPQHF. CDR3 nucleotide sequence: TGTGCTAGTGGTTTGGTACTGGAGGGACCTCAGCCCCAGCATTTT.

Remarks on this clone: This sample includes further DNA sequences coding for the same CDR3. V gene TRBV27 combines with J gene TRBJ1-5; maybe TRBD1 (6 bases). V gave up 5 bases and J gave up 4 bases, with 9 bases separating them. Germline CDR1 MNHEY, CDR2 SMNVEV (reference sequence). This CDR3 has 13 amino acids. CDR3 bases: TGTGCCAGCAGTGTAGGGGGAAATCAGCCCCAGCATTTT. It yields the protein CASSVGGNQPQHF.

V usage is TRBV5-1 and J usage is TRBJ2-1; 8 positions agree with TRBD2. CDR3 length equals 15 residues. Germline lookup yields CDR1 SGHRS and CDR2 YFSETQ. With 3 bases clipped from V and 6 bases from J, the junction kept 8 bases outside the gene matches. For the CDR3, the DNA is TGCGCCAGCAGCTCGCTCGGGGGGGCATTCAATGAGCAGTTCTTC. It codes for CASSSLGGAFNEQFF.

This clone turned up a few times. The chain couples TRBV10-2 to TRBJ1-2; 7 bases agree with TRBD1. The length of the CDR3 is 14 residues. The junction had 7 bases not matched to a gene; V was cut back by 4 bases and J by 5 bases. CDR1 and CDR2 from the germline V gene are WSHSY and SAAADI. CDR3 amino acids: CASSGTDREYGYTF. Written as DNA, the CDR3 is TGCGCCAGCAGTGGGACCGACAGGGAGTATGGCTACACCTTC.

In this sample, this clone turned up a few times. The chain recombines TRBV23-1 with TRBJ1-1, with D unresolved. TRBV23-1 falls under the ORF class, with uncertain function. The CDR3 extends over 14 amino acids. V was clipped by 6 bases and J by 0 bases, with 11 bases between them. Written as DNA, the CDR3 is TGCGCCAGCAGGGGCCCGCTGATGAACACTGAAGCTTTCTTT. Translation gives CASRGPLMNTEAFF.

This chain joins TRBV4-1 and TRBJ2-7; D not resolved. Looked up from germline, CDR1 is MGHRA and CDR2 is YSYEKL. The CDR3 is 13 residues long. Between the trimmed V and J ends, which lost 5 bases and 1 base, there was a span of 9 bases. CDR3 region: CASSFVTSYEQYF. CDR3 nucleotides: TGCGCCAGCAGCTTTGTGACTTCCTACGAGCAGTACTTC.

The rearrangement joins TRBV5-1 to TRBJ1-4; D is possibly TRBD1 (6 bases). Germline V gene sequence: CDR1 SGHRS, CDR2 YFSETQ. The length of the CDR3 is 17 residues. V was cut by 2 bases and J by 0 bases, with 14 bases left in between. The CDR3 DNA follows: TGCGCCAGCAGCTTTACAGGCAGGGGATCAACTAATGAAAAACTGTTTTTT. It encodes CASSFTGRGSTNEKLFF.

J is TRBJ2-1 and V is TRBV15; D is possibly TRBD2 (6 bases). Trimming took 3 bases from V and 6 from J, leaving 18 bases between them. Per the germline V gene, CDR1 is LNHNV and CDR2 is YYDKDF (reference sequence). This CDR3 is built from 16 residues. The chain's CDR3 is CATSRDRGSSSNEQFF. The CDR3 region has the DNA TGTGCCACCAGCAGGGACCGGGGGAGTAGTTCCAATGAGCAGTTCTTC.

V and J are TRBV14 and TRBJ1-2; 7 nucleotides line up with TRBD1. In germline, CDR1 is SGHDN, CDR2 FVKESK. V gave up 4 bases and J gave up 5 bases; unmatched junction bases: 16. This CDR3 has 17 residues. CDR3 in DNA: TGTGCCAGCAGCCCCTATACGGGGACAGTGGAAGTGTATGGCTACACCTTC. Its translation: CASSPYTGTVEVYGYTF.

The rearrangement uses TRBV30 and TRBJ1-2; TRBD1 is a possible D gene (5 bases). Germline V CDR1 and CDR2: GTSNPN, SVGIG (reference sequence). The CDR3 is made up of 14 amino acids. Trimming took 2 bases from V and 0 from J, leaving 10 bases between them. In DNA, the CDR3 is TGTGCCTGGAGTACCGACAGACCTAACTATGGCTACACCTTC. This codes for CAWSTDRPNYGYTF.

The chain is built from TRBV27 and TRBJ2-5; TRBD2 is a possible D gene (6 bases). This CDR3 is 18 amino acids long. The germline V gene encodes CDR1 MNHEY and CDR2 SMNVEV (reference sequence). V was clipped by 1 base and J by 2 bases, with 20 bases between them. CDR3 residues: CASSLWSGVAASQETQYF. As DNA, the CDR3 is TGTGCCAGCAGTTTATGGTCCGGGGTAGCGGCAAGTCAAGAGACCCAGTACTTC.

The chain combines TRBV6-1 with TRBJ1-1; maybe TRBD1 (5 bases). V gave up 2 bases and J gave up 4 bases, with 14 bases separating them. CDR3 length equals 15 residues. Germline V gene lookup returns CDR1 MNHNS and CDR2 SASEGT. The CDR3 DNA sequence: TGTGCCAGCAGTGAATCATGGGGGACTAGCACTGAAGCTTTCTTT. Protein sequence: CASSESWGTSTEAFF.

The J gene is TRBJ1-4, the V gene TRBV13; TRBD1 is a possible D gene (6 bases). CDR3 length equals 16 residues. V was trimmed by 3 bases and J by 0 bases, leaving 11 bases between them. Looked up from germline, CDR1 is PRHDT and CDR2 is FYEKMQ (reference sequence). CDR3 loop: CASSLGAGATNEKLFF. DNA for the CDR3: TGTGCCAGCAGCTTGGGGGCGGGGGCAACTAATGAAAAACTGTTTTTT.

The genes are TRBV5-1 and TRBJ1-1; D remains ambiguous. With 4 bases removed from V and 1 base from J, the gap between germline ends came to 8 bases. This CDR3 has 13 amino acids. Germline V CDR1 and CDR2: SGHRS, YFSETQ. The CDR3 sequence: CASSAGRNTEAFF. CDR3 sequence (DNA): TGCGCCAGCAGCGCGGGGAGGAACACTGAAGCTTTCTTT.

This clone was observed a handful of times. The J gene is TRBJ2-7, the V gene TRBV7-9; 7 bases match TRBD1. With V trimmed by 3 bases and J by 3 bases, 5 bases remained unmatched. There are 14 residues in the CDR3. Germline V CDR1 and CDR2: SEHNR, FQNEAQ (reference sequence). DNA of the CDR3: TGTGCCAGCAGCTTGAGGGGGCCCGTCTACGAGCAGTACTTC. Amino acids: CASSLRGPVYEQYF. The whole variable domain, remainder taken from reference TRBV7-9 and TRBJ2-7, is DTGVSQNPRHKITKRGQNVTFRCDPISEHNRLYWYRQTLGQGPEFLTYFQNEAQLEKSRLLSDRFSAERPKGSFSTLEIQRTEQGDSAMYLCASSLRGPVYEQYFGPGTRLTVT.

The chain links TRBV19 to TRBJ2-7, with D possibly TRBD2 on 6 matching bases. Looked up from germline, CDR1 is LNHDA and CDR2 is SQIVND (reference sequence). CDR3 length equals 12 residues. V dropped 5 bases and J dropped 8 bases, with 13 bases sitting between them. The chain's CDR3 is CASSGDWPQQYF. CDR3 sequence (DNA): TGTGCCAGTAGTGGGGACTGGCCCCAGCAGTACTTC. The full variable domain, its missing parts supplied by reference TRBV19 and TRBJ2-7, is DGGITQSPKYLFRKEGQNVTLSCEQNLNHDAMYWYRQDPGQGLRLIYYSQIVNDFQKGDIAEGYSVSREKKESFPLTVTSAQKNPTAFYLCASSGDWPQQYFGPGTRLTVT.

The V gene is TRBV5-5, the J gene TRBJ2-3; D is possibly TRBD1 (6 bases). In germline, CDR1 is SGHKS, CDR2 YYEKEE (reference sequence). Trimming pared 4 bases from V and 7 bases from J, leaving 13 bases between. The CDR3 is 13 amino acids. CDR3 in DNA: TGTGCCAGCAGCCCGCAGGGGTCGAATACGCAGTATTTT. The encoded protein is CASSPQGSNTQYF.